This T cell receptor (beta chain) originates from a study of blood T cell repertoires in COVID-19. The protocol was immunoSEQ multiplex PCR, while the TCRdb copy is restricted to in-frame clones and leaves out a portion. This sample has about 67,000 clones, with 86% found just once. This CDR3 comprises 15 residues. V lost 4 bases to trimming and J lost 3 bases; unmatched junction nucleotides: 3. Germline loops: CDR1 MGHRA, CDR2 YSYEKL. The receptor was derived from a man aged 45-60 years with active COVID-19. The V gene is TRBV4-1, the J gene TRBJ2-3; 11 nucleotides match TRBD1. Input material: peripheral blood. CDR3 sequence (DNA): TGCGCCAGCAGCCCGGGACAGGGGGAGACAGATACGCAGTATTTT. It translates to CASSPGQGETDTQYF.